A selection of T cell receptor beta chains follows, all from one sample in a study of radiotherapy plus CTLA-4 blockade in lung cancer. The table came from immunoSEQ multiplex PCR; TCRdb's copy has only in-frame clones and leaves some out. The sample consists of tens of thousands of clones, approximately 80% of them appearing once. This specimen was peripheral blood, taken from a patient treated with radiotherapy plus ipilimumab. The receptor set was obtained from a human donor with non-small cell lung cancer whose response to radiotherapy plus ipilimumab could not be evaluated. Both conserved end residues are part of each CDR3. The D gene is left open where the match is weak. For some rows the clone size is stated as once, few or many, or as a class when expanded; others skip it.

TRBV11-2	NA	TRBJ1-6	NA	TGTGCCAGCAGCTTGCAGGGCCTCTATAATTCACCCCTCCACTTT	CASSLQGLYNSPLHF
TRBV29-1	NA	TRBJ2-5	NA	TGCAGCGTTGAAGATTCCCGGGGTGCCCAAGAGACCCAGTACTTC	CSVEDSRGAQETQYF
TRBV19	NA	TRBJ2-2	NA	TGTGCCAGTAGTGGATTAGCAGCTAACACCGGGGAGCTGTTTTTT	CASSGLAANTGELFF
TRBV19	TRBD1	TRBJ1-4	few	TGTGCCAGTAGCCTATCACAGGGGGAACTGTTTTTT	CASSLSQGELFF
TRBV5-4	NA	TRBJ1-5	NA	TGTGCCAGCAGCCTCGAGCCGGGGGAAGGACAGCCCCAGCATTTT	CASSLEPGEGQPQHF
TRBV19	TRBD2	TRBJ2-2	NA	TGTGCCAGTACCCCACTAGCGGGGAGGGCCGGGGAGCTGTTTTTT	CASTPLAGRAGELFF
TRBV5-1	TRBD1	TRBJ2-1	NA	TGCGCCAGCAGCCCAGGGACAGGGGGCGCCGATGAGCAGTTCTTC	CASSPGTGGADEQFF
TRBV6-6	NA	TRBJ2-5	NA	TGTGCCAGCAGGGAGCCCGCGACTAGAGGAGAGACCCAGTACTTC	CASREPATRGETQYF
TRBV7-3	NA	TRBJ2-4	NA	TGTGCCAGCAGCCCATCGAATCCGGGACTCCGCGGGGACATTCAGTACTTC	CASSPSNPGLRGDIQYF
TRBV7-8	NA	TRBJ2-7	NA	TGTGCCAGCAGCCCCCGGGACCTGGGGGGCTACGAGCAGTACTTC	CASSPRDLGGYEQYF
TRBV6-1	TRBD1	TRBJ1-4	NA	TGTGCCAGCAGTGTAGGGACAGGGGTTAATGAAAAACTGTTTTTT	CASSVGTGVNEKLFF
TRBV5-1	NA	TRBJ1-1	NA	TGCGCCAGCAGCTTGGCGGTGGTAAAGAACACTGAAGCTTTCTTT	CASSLAVVKNTEAFF
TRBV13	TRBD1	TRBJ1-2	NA	TGTGCCAGCAGCAGTAACCGGGACAGGGGTGTCGGTGGCTACACCTTC	CASSSNRDRGVGGYTF
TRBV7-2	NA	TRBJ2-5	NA	TGTGCCAGCAGCTTAGCGAGGGTGGTCAGGCCCCAAGAGACCCAGTACTTC	CASSLARVVRPQETQYF
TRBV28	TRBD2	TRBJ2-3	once	TGTGCCACGAAGAGCGGGGAGCCCACAGATACGCAGTATTTT	CATKSGEPTDTQYF
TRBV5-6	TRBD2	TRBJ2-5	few	TGTGCCAGCTCCCTTAAGCGGGGGTGGACCCAGTACTTC	CASSLKRGWTQYF
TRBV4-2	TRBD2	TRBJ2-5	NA	TGTGCCAGCAGCCCCGGGACTAGCGGGGGGGCCGGGGAGACCCAGTACTTC	CASSPGTSGGAGETQYF
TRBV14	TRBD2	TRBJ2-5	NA	TGTGCCAGCAGCCAAGAAGTTCTAGCGGGGTGGGGGACCCAGTACTTC	CASSQEVLAGWGTQYF
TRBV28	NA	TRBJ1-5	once	TGTGCCAGCAGCCGGGGAACCTCCGGCAATCAGCCCCAGCATTTT	CASSRGTSGNQPQHF
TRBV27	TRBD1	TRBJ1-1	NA	TGTGCCAGCAAGCTAGAACAGGGGGCTGACACTGAAGCTTTCTTT	CASKLEQGADTEAFF
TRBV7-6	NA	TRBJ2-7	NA	TGTGCCAGCAGCTTAGCCGCTAGCTACGAGCAGTACTTC	CASSLAASYEQYF
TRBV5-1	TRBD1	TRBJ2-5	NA	TGCGCCAGCGACAGAGGGACAGGGCTGGGAGAGACCCAGTACTTC	CASDRGTGLGETQYF
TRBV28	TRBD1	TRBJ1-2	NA	TGTGCCAGCAGCTTCCGGGACAGGCCAATTTACCCCTATGGCTACACCTTC	CASSFRDRPIYPYGYTF